These T cell receptor beta chains were read from a single sample in a study of blood T cell repertoires in COVID-19. This table comes from immunoSEQ multiplex PCR, and its TCRdb copy is limited to in-frame clones, with some not included. The sample yields roughly 180,000 clones, 81% seen once. Sequencing input: PBMCs or T cells enriched from blood (not recorded which). The receptors shown here come from a woman between 35 and 50 years old with acute COVID-19. Each CDR3 is given without its conserved first and last residue.

TRBV29-1	TRBJ2-2	SVGLAANTGELF
TRBV20-1	TRBJ2-5	SASTSAQETQY
TRBV4-1	TRBJ2-3	ASSPTPGGAGTDTQY
TRBV18	TRBJ2-1	ASSPRTSGREDEQF
TRBV18	TRBJ2-1	ASSPPTSRSYNEQF
TRBV9	TRBJ2-5	ASTPDLLSGETQY
TRBV6-1	TRBJ1-5	ASSELESQPQH
TRBV12-3/TRBV12-4	TRBJ2-7	ASSFLRGYEQY
TRBV6-1	TRBJ1-1	ASSEWGGQAF
TRBV18	TRBJ1-1	ASSPSQGGAMNTEAF
TRBV5-6	TRBJ2-3	ASKTTGTSRDTQY
TRBV7-8	TRBJ2-5	ASSFGTSGSQETQY
TRBV5-6	TRBJ1-2	ASSSPRIPNYGYT
TRBV19	TRBJ2-1	ASSIGREGLHEQF
TRBV9	TRBJ1-4	ASSASSGVREKLF
TRBV27	TRBJ1-2	ASSLEQSLDIYGYT
TRBV3-1/TRBV3-2	TRBJ2-7	ASSRTSGSPEQY
TRBV7-3	TRBJ2-2	ASSPPGGNTGELF
TRBV7-3	TRBJ2-1	ASSLTLGLADEQF
TRBV7-2	TRBJ2-1	ASSFPGSLNEQF
TRBV5-5	TRBJ1-6	ASSLHLNSPLH
TRBV18	TRBJ2-7	ASSPQTTGSSGEQY
TRBV19	TRBJ2-3	ASSIGGRNTDTQY
TRBV6-6	TRBJ2-1	ASSTGHLGPEQF
TRBV2	TRBJ2-3	ASRESTWDTQY
TRBV27	TRBJ1-2	ASSFSRGSGYGYT
TRBV27	TRBJ1-4	ASSRAGDGKLF
TRBV18	TRBJ1-2	ASSPPFGTGEYYGYT
TRBV27	TRBJ1-5	ASSLSGWDQPQH
TRBV5-1	TRBJ2-2	ASSLLASGTGELF
TRBV4-1	TRBJ2-1	ASSQETSGSYYNEQF
TRBV15	TRBJ2-5	ATSSHQRWGRVQETQY
TRBV27	TRBJ1-1	ASSLGRGAIEAF
TRBV2	TRBJ2-2	ASSWTTNTGELF
TRBV5-1	TRBJ2-1	ASSLGTYNEQF
TRBV18	TRBJ1-1	ASSPRDSSAGDF
TRBV7-8	TRBJ1-1	ASSQGGRNTEAF
TRBV19	TRBJ1-1	ASSIRGFTEAF
TRBV7-9	TRBJ2-3	ASSPGIGGNTDTQY
TRBV24-1	TRBJ2-1	ATSGAQGARMDEQF
TRBV7-9	TRBJ1-1	ASSEQGRAF
TRBV3-1/TRBV3-2	TRBJ1-4	ASSKTGGYEKLF
TRBV6-5	TRBJ1-2	ASFGENYGYT
TRBV14	TRBJ1-1	ASRQSTGRWDTEAF
TRBV11-3	TRBJ2-1	ASSGTAGVGRNEQF
TRBV5-1	TRBJ2-3	APRGGVDSDTQY
TRBV27	TRBJ2-1	ASSFDRWGYNEQF
TRBV12-3/TRBV12-4	TRBJ1-5	ASSYPNQPQH
TRBV6-1	TRBJ2-1	ASSELLASNNEQF
TRBV3-1/TRBV3-2	TRBJ2-3	ASSPGLAGGPADTQY